The following is a T cell receptor (beta chain) sequence with its context. The target antigen is unknown. The CDR3 has 17 residues. The V gene lost 4 bases and the J gene lost 0 bases, with 16 bases spanning the gap. The germline gives CDR1 MNHNS, CDR2 SASEGT. This sample stems from a study of long-term antiretroviral therapy in people with HIV. Findings of the study overall: Relative to transplant donor controls, diversity remained lower despite increasing after ART. The repertoire was dominated at all time points by clones expanded before ART.

Run at survey level, the immunoSEQ assay was version v3.0. Assay: immunoSEQ multiplex PCR; the TCRdb copy retains only in-frame clones and omits some. This sample has around 26,000 clones, with approximately 95% found just once. The clonotype comes from a middle-aged woman with HIV. The genes are TRBV6-1 and TRBJ1-5; tentative D call: TRBD1 (6 bases). The sequenced sample was unsorted PBMCs, obtained 7.6 years after starting antiretroviral therapy. Here the CDR3 reads CASSAIKATGSNQPQHF. CDR3 nucleotides: TGTGCCAGCAGTGCCATAAAAGCGACAGGTAGCAATCAGCCCCAGCATTTT.